One sample yielded the 19 T cell receptor beta chains listed below, sequenced in a study of T cell repertoires in cytomegalovirus infection. TCRdb re-called the reads through MiXCR, storing one row per CDR3 protein. The data show 250,000 or so distinct CDR3 sequences, about 17% seen once. The source material was CD8+ T cells from PBMCs. These receptors all come from a human donor in good health (CMV status not recorded). Some clones in this sample may be carry-over from other donors' samples.

This chain connects TRBV7-9 to TRBJ2-2, with D uncertain. The CDR3 has 12 residues. Germline CDR1 is SEHNR and CDR2 is FQNEAQ (reference sequence). Trimming shortened V by 5 bases and J by 6 bases, and 7 bases separated the two germline ends. The CDR3 spells CASSHLSGELFF. The DNA for the CDR3 is TGTGCCAGCAGCCACCTCTCCGGGGAGCTGTTTTTT.

This clonotype has only a few counts. The rearrangement uses TRBV28 and TRBJ1-1, with D possibly TRBD1 on 5 matching bases. From germline, CDR1 is MDHEN and CDR2 SYDVKM. Trimming stripped 3 bases from V and 5 bases from J, with 22 bases between. This CDR3 has 17 residues. The CDR3 coding sequence is TGTGCCAGCAGTTTCCGAGCCCTGGGACGGGGGGAGACTGAAGCTTTCTTT. It specifies CASSFRALGRGETEAFF.

This clonotype was observed a few times. The chain carries TRBV7-2 and TRBJ2-5; 10 positions match TRBD2. Losses at the gene ends were 0 bases for V and 3 bases for J; bases not matched to a gene: 13. The CDR3 contains 19 residues. Germline CDR1 is SGHTA and CDR2 is FQGNSA. The CDR3 region is CASSLALAGALRNKETQYF. DNA for the CDR3: TGTGCCAGCAGCTTAGCCCTAGCGGGGGCCCTAAGGAATAAAGAGACCCAGTACTTC.

In this sample, this clonotype turned up a few times. The chain recombines TRBV4-1 with TRBJ2-7; possibly TRBD1 for D (5 bases). Trimming stripped 1 base from V and 5 bases from J, with 12 bases between. This CDR3 has 14 residues. Germline V gene lookup returns CDR1 MGHRA and CDR2 YSYEKL. The CDR3 region has the DNA TGCGCCAGCAGCCAAGGTATGGGGCCCCACGAGCAGTACTTC. Its translation: CASSQGMGPHEQYF.

In its sample, this clonotype was seen once. This may arise from a read error, as a much more abundant clone is one base away. The chain employs TRBV19 and TRBJ2-7, with a tentative D call TRBD1 (6 bases). Germline V gene lookup returns CDR1 LNHDA and CDR2 SQIVND (reference sequence). The CDR3 contains 12 residues. The V and J ends lost 3 bases and 7 bases respectively, with 10 bases between them. CDR3 in amino acids: CASSIGTPEQYF. CDR3 nucleotides: TGTGCCAGTAGTATCGGGACACCTGAGCAGTACTTC. Variable domain in full (rest from reference TRBV19 and TRBJ2-7): DGGITQSPKYLFRKEGQNVTLSCEQNLNHDAMYWYRQDPGQGLRLIYYSQIVNDFQKGDIAEGYSVSREKKESFPLTVTSAQKNPTAFYLCASSIGTPEQYFGPGTRLTVT.

Ten or more counts support this clonotype. J is TRBJ2-1 and V is TRBV12-3 or TRBV12-4; a possible D gene is TRBD2 (5 bases). The CDR3 length is 15 residues. V gave up 1 base and J gave up 8 bases, with 15 bases separating them. The CDR3 spells CASSLEASPGDEQFF. The CDR3 nucleotides are TGTGCCAGCAGTTTAGAAGCTAGCCCAGGCGATGAGCAGTTCTTC.

This clonotype was seen many times. The chain couples TRBV7-2 to TRBJ1-1; D is unclear. Germline lookup yields CDR1 SGHTA and CDR2 FQGNSA. Between the trimmed V and J ends, which lost 5 bases and 11 bases, there was a span of 15 bases. The CDR3 has 12 residues. CDR3 sequence (DNA): TGTGCCAGCAGCCCGGACCGACGCGAGGCTTTCTTT. Translation gives CASSPDRREAFF.

The V call is TRBV13, the J call TRBJ1-1; TRBD1 agrees at 9 bases. V shed 5 bases and J 6 bases; nucleotides not matched to a gene: 7. Germline CDR1 reads PRHDT; CDR2 reads FYEKMQ (reference sequence). The CDR3 contains 14 residues. The CDR3 here is CASSPGTGRPEAFF. In DNA form, the CDR3 reads TGTGCCAGCAGCCCTGGGACAGGGAGACCTGAAGCTTTCTTT. Full variable domain (outside the CDR3, taken from reference TRBV13 and TRBJ1-1): AAGVIQSPRHLIKEKRETATLKCYPIPRHDTVYWYQQGPGQDPQFLISFYEKMQSDKGSIPDRFSAQQFSDYHSELNMSSLELGDSALYFCASSPGTGRPEAFFGQGTRLTVV.

V and J are TRBV28 and TRBJ1-2; 10 bases match TRBD1. With 7 bases clipped from V and 5 bases from J, the junction kept 10 bases outside the gene matches. Germline CDR1 reads MDHEN; CDR2 reads SYDVKM. The CDR3 is 15 residues long. The CDR3 is CASNFPGQGVYGYTF. The DNA of the CDR3 is TGTGCCAGCAATTTCCCCGGACAGGGGGTGTATGGCTACACCTTC.

Ten or more counts support this clonotype. This chain connects TRBV7-8 to TRBJ2-7, with 14 bases identical to TRBD2. The CDR3 length is 15 residues. With 5 bases clipped from V and 3 bases from J, the junction kept 3 bases outside the gene matches. The germline gives CDR1 SGHVS, CDR2 FQNEAQ. CDR3 residues: CASSAGTSGGYEQYF. The DNA for the CDR3 is TGTGCCAGCAGCGCGGGGACTAGCGGGGGCTACGAGCAGTACTTC.

This clonotype showed up just a few times. This chain uses TRBV9 with TRBJ1-5; no definite D call. Trimming took 0 bases from V and 5 from J, leaving 12 bases between them. The CDR3 has 15 residues. The germline CDR1 and CDR2 sequences are SGDLS and YYNGEE. The CDR3 bases are TGTGCCAGCAGCGTAGGGGCCAACGGGGATCAGCCCCAGCATTTT. It translates to CASSVGANGDQPQHF.

The CDR3 protein is CASSPRRSQETQYF. In DNA, the CDR3 is TGTGCCAGCAGCCCCCGACGGAGCCAAGAGACCCAGTACTTC. The V call is TRBV7-8, the J call TRBJ2-5; D is unresolved. Trimming left V 5 bases short and J 1 base short, with 11 bases between. CDR3 length: 14 amino acids. Germline V gene lookup returns CDR1 SGHVS and CDR2 FQNEAQ. The full variable domain, rest sourced from reference TRBV7-8 and TRBJ2-5, is GAGVSQSPRYKVAKRGQDVALRCDPISGHVSLFWYQQALGQGPEFLTYFQNEAQLDKSGLPSDRFFAERPEGSVSTLKIQRTQQEDSAVYLCASSPRRSQETQYFGPGTRLLVL.

A word on this clonotype: This sequence may be a read error, since a much larger clone differs from it by one base. The V gene is TRBV28, the J gene TRBJ1-1; D not resolved. In germline, CDR1 is MDHEN, CDR2 SYDVKM. This CDR3 is 14 amino acids long. The CDR3 here is CDSSPTSWLTEAFF. The CDR3 DNA sequence: TGTGACAGCAGTCCGACGTCCTGGCTAACTGAAGCTTTCTTT.

The genes are TRBV6-2 or TRBV6-3 and TRBJ1-5; 11 positions match TRBD1. With 6 bases clipped from V and 0 bases from J, the junction kept 10 bases outside the gene matches. Germline V gene data show CDR1 as MNHEY and CDR2 as SVGEGT. This CDR3 region has 18 residues. The CDR3 DNA follows: TGTGCCAGCAGGAGTCAAGGGACAGGGGGAACTAGCAATCAGCCCCAGCATTTT. Its protein is CASRSQGTGGTSNQPQHF.

The chain couples TRBV20-1 to TRBJ2-7, with D possibly matching TRBD2 (5 bases). There are 16 residues in the CDR3. Trimming took 0 bases from V and 2 from J, leaving 17 bases between them. Germline CDR1 is DFQATT and CDR2 is SNEGSKA (reference sequence). CDR3 DNA sequence: TGCAGTGCTAGAGATCTTTGGCGGGTCAGCACCTACGAGCAGTACTTC. Its translation: CSARDLWRVSTYEQYF.

This clonotype came up many times. This sequence joins TRBV5-1 and TRBJ1-1, with 9 bases fitting TRBD1. Germline V gene data show CDR1 as SGHRS and CDR2 as YFSETQ. The CDR3 totals 19 residues. V gave up 4 bases and J gave up 1 base; unmatched junction bases: 17. The CDR3 DNA follows: TGCGCCAGCAGCCCAGGGACAGGGAATACCCTACCCTCGAACACTGAAGCTTTCTTT. This sequence encodes CASSPGTGNTLPSNTEAFF. The full variable domain, in which reference TRBV5-1 and TRBJ1-1 provide the parts outside the CDR3, is KAGVTQTPRYLIKTRGQQVTLSCSPISGHRSVSWYQQTPGQGLQFLFEYFSETQRNKGNFPGRFSGRQFSNSRSEMNVSTLELGDSALYLCASSPGTGNTLPSNTEAFFGQGTRLTVV.

The chain combines TRBV29-1 with TRBJ2-7, with a possible D match to TRBD1 (5 bases). The V end was cut by 3 bases, the J end by 5 bases, with 14 bases between. CDR3 length equals 13 residues. Germline values: CDR1 SQVTM, CDR2 ANQGSEA. The CDR3 region has the DNA TGCAGCGTTGATTTGGCAGGGTTCGACGAGCAGTACTTC. It yields the protein CSVDLAGFDEQYF.

V usage is TRBV20-1 and J usage is TRBJ2-3; TRBD2 aligns across 7 bases. CDR3 length equals 16 residues. With 0 bases clipped from V and 0 bases from J, the junction kept 6 bases outside the gene matches. Germline CDR1 DFQATT, CDR2 SNEGSKA (reference sequence). The CDR3 DNA reads as TGCAGTGCTAGAGATCATGCGGGGGAGAGCACAGATACGCAGTATTTT. The encoded protein is CSARDHAGESTDTQYF.

Only a few counts were recorded for this clonotype. This sequence joins TRBV2 and TRBJ1-2; TRBD1 is a possible D gene (5 bases). The ends were cut back, 2 bases at V and 8 bases at J, with 9 bases in the middle. Germline assignment: CDR1 SNHLY and CDR2 FYNNEI. This CDR3 spans 12 amino acids. CDR3 region: CASSEPGGGYTF. CDR3 in DNA: TGTGCCAGCAGTGAACCCGGGGGAGGCTACACCTTC.